The T cell receptor (beta chain) under discussion was sequenced for a study of blood T cell repertoires in COVID-19. Study-level information: COVID-19 samples, acute and convalescent, were from the United States, Italy and Spain. Sample material is recorded as cDNA or gDNA derived from T cells, B-cell-depleted T cells, or PBMCs.

The CDR3 totals 13 residues. V dropped 2 bases and J dropped 7 bases, with 9 bases sitting between them. Per germline, CDR1 GTSNPN and CDR2 SVGIG (reference sequence). Original data processing: Scientists estimated how many nucleated cells there were by amplifying reference gene primers. Sequenced by immunoSEQ multiplex PCR; TCRdb stores in-frame clones only, minus some. Clone size and the V and J calls come from that table; the DNA yielded D and trimming. The sample holds under 80,000 clones, about four fifths seen once. The receptor's source is a woman of 80 years or more with active or convalescent COVID-19. The sequenced sample was peripheral blood. The chain couples TRBV30 to TRBJ1-6; no definite D call. The CDR3 region has the DNA TGTGCCTGGAGTATAATGAGGAATTCACCCCTCCACTTT. This gives the protein CAWSIMRNSPLHF. Full variable domain (remainder filled in from reference TRBV30 and TRBJ1-6): SQTIHQWPATLVQPVGSPLSLECTVEGTSNPNLYWYRQAAGRGLQLLFYSVGIGQISSEVPQNLSASRPQDRQFILSSKKLLLSDSGFYLCAWSIMRNSPLHFGNGTRLTVT.